This TCR beta chain was recovered during a study of T cells in Graves' hyperthyroidism and ophthalmopathy. The CDR3 is 14 residues long. V lost 6 bases and J lost 4; bases outside the gene matches: 7. TCR beta CDR3 sequences were amplified from RNA transcripts. An initial round of RT-PCR targeting the TCR CDR3 relied on the HTBI primer set. One entry per CDR3 protein, called by TCRdb with MiXCR from the multiplex PCR reads. The data hold 700,000 to 850,000 distinct CDR3 sequences, with 35% observed a single time. The chain links TRBV12-3 or TRBV12-4 to TRBJ2-7; the match to TRBD1 covers 9 bases. The sequencing input was blood. The sequence came from a woman between 35 and 50 years old with Graves' hyperthyroidism. This CDR3 is CASSRRDREYEQYF. CDR3 coding DNA: TGTGCCAGCAGCCGCCGGGACAGGGAATACGAGCAGTACTTC.